The next 11 T cell receptor beta chains were all read from a single sample in a study of shared clonotypes between healthy human individuals. Measured with immunoSEQ multiplex PCR; TCRdb has only the in-frame clones, and not every one. Of 1.5 million to 2.5 million clones listed, about 95% are singletons. CD8 cells classed as naive were CD45RO-negative and positively selected for CCR7, excluding terminally differentiated effector memory CD45RA+ cells. The sequenced material came from naive CD8+ T cells sorted from blood. These receptor sequences come from a man younger than 35 in good health.

The chain combines TRBV9 with TRBJ2-3; 11 nucleotides align to TRBD2. J lost 5 bases, V lost 4 bases, and 12 bases had no gene match. CDR1 SGDLS and CDR2 YYNGEE come from the germline V gene. This CDR3 region has 17 residues. The CDR3 coding sequence is TGTGCCAGCAGCCCCCCCTCACTAGCGGGAGCTCAAGATACGCAGTATTTT. Protein product: CASSPPSLAGAQDTQYF.

The chain recombines TRBV2 with TRBJ1-4, with TRBD1 as a possible D gene (5 bases). The CDR3 runs to 13 residues. The V gene lost 6 bases and the J gene lost 10 bases, with 15 bases spanning the gap. CDR1 is SNHLY, CDR2 FYNNEI, per germline. CDR3 loop: CASRDPPGGKLFF. The CDR3 DNA sequence: TGTGCCAGCAGGGATCCCCCTGGGGGAAAACTGTTTTTT.

In the case of this clone: The same CDR3 is also encoded by other DNA sequences in this sample. The chain is built from TRBV5-1 and TRBJ2-7; D is possibly TRBD1 or TRBD2 (6 bases each). CDR3 length: 11 amino acids. Trimming stripped 7 bases from V and 6 bases from J, with 11 bases between. Germline CDR1 is SGHRS and CDR2 is YFSETQ. The CDR3 loop reads CASSWGAEQYF. The CDR3 DNA sequence: TGCGCCAGCTCCTGGGGGGCCGAGCAGTACTTC.

V and J are TRBV2 and TRBJ1-3; TRBD1 aligns across 8 bases. The junction had 5 bases not matched to a gene; V was cut back by 5 bases and J by 5 bases. There are 14 residues in the CDR3. Germline V lookup: CDR1 SNHLY, CDR2 FYNNEI. For the CDR3, the DNA is TGTGCCAGCAGTAAGACAGGGGAAAGAAACACCATATATTTT. Amino acids: CASSKTGERNTIYF.

This chain connects TRBV14 to TRBJ2-7; D may be TRBD2 (6 bases). In germline, CDR1 is SGHDN, CDR2 FVKESK. Trimming removed 1 base from V and 2 bases from J, with 21 bases in between. The CDR3 runs 18 residues. The CDR3 region has the DNA TGTGCCAGCAGCCAAGTGGGGGAGGATCTTCGAGCGGCCTACGAGCAGTACTTC. Residues: CASSQVGEDLRAAYEQYF.

This clone was seen once. CDR3 loop: CAWSVQGFNEKLFF. CDR3 nucleotides: TGTGCCTGGAGTGTACAGGGCTTTAATGAAAAACTGTTTTTT. This chain connects TRBV30 to TRBJ1-4; maybe TRBD1 (6 bases). Trimming cost V 0 bases and J 4 bases, with 9 bases left between them. Germline loops: CDR1 GTSNPN, CDR2 SVGIG (reference sequence). The CDR3 length is 14 residues.

V gene TRBV2 combines with J gene TRBJ1-2; tentative D call: TRBD1 (6 bases). Per the germline V gene, CDR1 is SNHLY and CDR2 is FYNNEI. V lost 9 bases and J lost 4, with 15 bases in between. This CDR3 comprises 13 residues. As DNA, the CDR3 is TGTGCCAGTTTGATCCTAGGGGGCTATGGCTACACCTTC. It yields the protein CASLILGGYGYTF. The variable domain in full, completed from reference TRBV2 and TRBJ1-2, reads EPEVTQTPSHQVTQMGQEVILRCVPISNHLYFYWYRQILGQKVEFLVSFYNNEISEKSEIFDDQFSVERPDGSNFTLKIRSTKLEDSAMYFCASLILGGYGYTFGSGTRLTVV.

The CDR3 DNA sequence: TGTGCCAGCAGTGCTTTAGGGGGAGTCGGCACTGAAGCTTTCTTT. This sequence encodes CASSALGGVGTEAFF. The rearrangement joins TRBV25-1 to TRBJ1-1; a weak D match, TRBD1 (6 bases). The CDR3 totals 15 residues. Germline V gene lookup returns CDR1 MGHDK and CDR2 SYGVNS. V was trimmed by 4 bases and J by 4 bases, leaving 16 bases between them.

The V gene is TRBV27, the J gene TRBJ1-2; TRBD1 might be the D (6 bases). V was shortened by 5 bases and J by 2 bases, with 15 bases between the two germline ends. The CDR3 is 15 residues long. CDR1 and CDR2 (germline): MNHEY, SMNVEV (reference sequence). The CDR3 DNA follows: TGTGCCAGCAGTCCATATTCCGGGACAAACTATGGCTACACCTTC. It encodes CASSPYSGTNYGYTF.

The chain recombines TRBV4-1 with TRBJ1-1; tentative D call: TRBD1 (5 bases). Germline assignment: CDR1 MGHRA and CDR2 YSYEKL. This CDR3 is built from 18 residues. The V and J ends lost 1 base and 1 base respectively, with 19 bases between them. CDR3 DNA: TGCGCCAGCAGCCAAGTAATCACAGGATGGGCGACGAACACTGAAGCTTTCTTT. Residues: CASSQVITGWATNTEAFF.

For the CDR3, the DNA is TGTGCCAGCAGCTCGGAGGACAGATCGGGCAATCAGCCCCAGCATTTT. This sequence encodes CASSSEDRSGNQPQHF. This chain joins TRBV7-9 and TRBJ1-5; tentatively, D is TRBD1 (6 bases). Germline V CDR1 and CDR2: SEHNR, FQNEAQ (reference sequence). The CDR3 spans 16 residues. V gave up 4 bases and J gave up 2 bases, with 15 bases separating them.